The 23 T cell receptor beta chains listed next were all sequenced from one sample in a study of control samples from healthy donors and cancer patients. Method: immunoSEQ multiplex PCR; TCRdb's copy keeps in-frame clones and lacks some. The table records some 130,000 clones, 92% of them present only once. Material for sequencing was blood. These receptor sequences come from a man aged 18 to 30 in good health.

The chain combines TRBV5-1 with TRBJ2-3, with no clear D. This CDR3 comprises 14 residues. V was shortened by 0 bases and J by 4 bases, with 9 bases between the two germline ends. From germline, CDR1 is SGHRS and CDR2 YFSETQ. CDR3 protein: CASSLDFYADTQYF. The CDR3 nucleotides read TGCGCCAGCAGCTTGGACTTCTACGCAGATACGCAGTATTTT. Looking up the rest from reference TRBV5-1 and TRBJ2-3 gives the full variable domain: KAGVTQTPRYLIKTRGQQVTLSCSPISGHRSVSWYQQTPGQGLQFLFEYFSETQRNKGNFPGRFSGRQFSNSRSEMNVSTLELGDSALYLCASSLDFYADTQYFGPGTRLTVL.

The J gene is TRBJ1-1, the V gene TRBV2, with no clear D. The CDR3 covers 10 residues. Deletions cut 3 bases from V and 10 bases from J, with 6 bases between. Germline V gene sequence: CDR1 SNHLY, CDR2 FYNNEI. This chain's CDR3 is CASSEGSAFF. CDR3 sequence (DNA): TGTGCCAGCAGTGAGGGGTCAGCTTTCTTT.

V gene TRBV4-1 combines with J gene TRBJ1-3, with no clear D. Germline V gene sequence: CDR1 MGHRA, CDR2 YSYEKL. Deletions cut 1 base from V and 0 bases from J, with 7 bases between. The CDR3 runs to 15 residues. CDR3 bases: TGCGCCAGCAGCCAAGTAAGAGCCTCTGGAAACACCATATATTTT. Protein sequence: CASSQVRASGNTIYF.

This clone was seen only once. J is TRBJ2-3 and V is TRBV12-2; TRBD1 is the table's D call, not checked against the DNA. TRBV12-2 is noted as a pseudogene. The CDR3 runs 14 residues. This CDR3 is CASRYRQGADTQYF. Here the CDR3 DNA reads TGTGCAAGTCGTTATAGACAGGGGGCAGATACGCAGTATTTT.

DNA for the CDR3: TGTGCCTGGAGTACAGGGGAAACTGGAAACACCATATATTTT. Residues: CAWSTGETGNTIYF. This sequence joins TRBV30 and TRBJ1-3; 7 bases align to TRBD1. Looked up from germline, CDR1 is GTSNPN and CDR2 is SVGIG (reference sequence). V dropped 2 bases and J dropped 2; count of bases not matched to a gene: 3. The CDR3 has 14 residues. Filled out from reference TRBV30 and TRBJ1-3, the complete variable domain reads SQTIHQWPATLVQPVGSPLSLECTVEGTSNPNLYWYRQAAGRGLQLLFYSVGIGQISSEVPQNLSASRPQDRQFILSSKKLLLSDSGFYLCAWSTGETGNTIYFGEGSWLTVV.

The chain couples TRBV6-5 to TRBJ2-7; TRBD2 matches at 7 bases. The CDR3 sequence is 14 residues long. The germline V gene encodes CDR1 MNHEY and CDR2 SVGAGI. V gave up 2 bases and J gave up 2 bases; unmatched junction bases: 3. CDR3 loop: CASSYGGVTYEQYF. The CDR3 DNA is TGTGCCAGCAGTTACGGGGGGGTTACCTACGAGCAGTACTTC.

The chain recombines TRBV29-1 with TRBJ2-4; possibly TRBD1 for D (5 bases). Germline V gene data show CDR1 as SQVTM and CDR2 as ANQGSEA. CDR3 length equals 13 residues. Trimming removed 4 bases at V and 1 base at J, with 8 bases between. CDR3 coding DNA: TGCAGCGTTGCAGGGCCGGCCAAAAACATTCAGTACTTC. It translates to CSVAGPAKNIQYF.

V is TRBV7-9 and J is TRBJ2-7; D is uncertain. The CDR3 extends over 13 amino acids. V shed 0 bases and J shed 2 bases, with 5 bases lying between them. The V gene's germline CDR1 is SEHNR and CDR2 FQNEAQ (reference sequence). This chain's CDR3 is CASSLAGTYEQYF. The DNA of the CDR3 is TGTGCCAGCAGCTTAGCGGGGACCTACGAGCAGTACTTC.

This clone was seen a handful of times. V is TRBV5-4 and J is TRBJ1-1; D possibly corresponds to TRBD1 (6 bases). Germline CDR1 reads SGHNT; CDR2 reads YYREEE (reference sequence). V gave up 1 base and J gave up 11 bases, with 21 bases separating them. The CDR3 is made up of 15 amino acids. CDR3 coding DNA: TGTGCCAGCAGCTTGTATCCTTCAGGGGTAAATGCGGCTTTCTTT. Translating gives CASSLYPSGVNAAFF.

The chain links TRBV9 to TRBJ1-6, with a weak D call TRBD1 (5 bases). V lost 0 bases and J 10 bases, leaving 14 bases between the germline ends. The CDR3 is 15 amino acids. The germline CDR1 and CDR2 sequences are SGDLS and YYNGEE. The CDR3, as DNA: TGTGCCAGCAGCGTAGGTTACGGGGACCTCTCACCCCTCCACTTT. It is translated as CASSVGYGDLSPLHF.

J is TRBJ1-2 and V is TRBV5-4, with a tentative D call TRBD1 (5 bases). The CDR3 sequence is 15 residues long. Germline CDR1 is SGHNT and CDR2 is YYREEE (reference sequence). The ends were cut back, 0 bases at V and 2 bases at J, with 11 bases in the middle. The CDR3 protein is CASSLVWGENYGYTF. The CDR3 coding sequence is TGTGCCAGCAGCTTGGTGTGGGGGGAAAACTATGGCTACACCTTC.

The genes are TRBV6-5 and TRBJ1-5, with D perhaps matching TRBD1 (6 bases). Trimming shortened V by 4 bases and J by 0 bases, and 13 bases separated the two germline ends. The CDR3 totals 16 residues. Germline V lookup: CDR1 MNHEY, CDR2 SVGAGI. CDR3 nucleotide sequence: TGTGCCAGCAGTTCCGGGACACCTTATAGCAATCAGCCCCAGCATTTT. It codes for CASSSGTPYSNQPQHF.

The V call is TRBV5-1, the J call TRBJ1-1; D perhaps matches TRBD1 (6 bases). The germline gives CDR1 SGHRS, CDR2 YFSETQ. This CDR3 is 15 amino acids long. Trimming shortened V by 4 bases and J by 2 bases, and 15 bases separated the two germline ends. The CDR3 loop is CASSPGQLVNTEAFF. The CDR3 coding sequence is TGCGCCAGCAGCCCTGGACAGCTTGTTAACACTGAAGCTTTCTTT.

The CDR3 sequence: CASSVGGWVNQPQHF. The DNA of the CDR3 is TGTGCCAGCAGTGTAGGGGGGTGGGTCAATCAGCCCCAGCATTTT. The rearrangement joins TRBV2 to TRBJ1-5, with a possible D match to TRBD1 (6 bases). Germline assignment: CDR1 SNHLY and CDR2 FYNNEI. V was shortened by 4 bases and J by 3 bases, with 13 bases between the two germline ends. The CDR3 extends over 15 amino acids. The entire variable domain, with the rest obtained from reference TRBV2 and TRBJ1-5, is as follows: EPEVTQTPSHQVTQMGQEVILRCVPISNHLYFYWYRQILGQKVEFLVSFYNNEISEKSEIFDDQFSVERPDGSNFTLKIRSTKLEDSAMYFCASSVGGWVNQPQHFGDGTRLSIL.

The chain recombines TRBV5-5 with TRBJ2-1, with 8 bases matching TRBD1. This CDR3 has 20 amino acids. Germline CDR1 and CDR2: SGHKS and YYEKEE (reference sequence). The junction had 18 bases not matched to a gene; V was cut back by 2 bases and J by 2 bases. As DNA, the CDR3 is TGTGCCAGCAGCTTTAGGACAGGGTTTGTGACCTTACCCACCTACAATGAGCAGTTCTTC. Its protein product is CASSFRTGFVTLPTYNEQFF. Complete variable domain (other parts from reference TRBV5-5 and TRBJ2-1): DAGVTQSPTHLIKTRGQQVTLRCSPISGHKSVSWYQQVLGQGPQFIFQYYEKEERGRGNFPDRFSARQFPNYSSELNVNALLLGDSALYLCASSFRTGFVTLPTYNEQFFGPGTRLTVL.

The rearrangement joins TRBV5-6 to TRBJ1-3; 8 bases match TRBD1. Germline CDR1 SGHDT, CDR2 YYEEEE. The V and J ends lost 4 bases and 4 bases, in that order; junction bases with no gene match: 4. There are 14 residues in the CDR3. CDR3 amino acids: CASSVDRGGNTIYF. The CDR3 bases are TGTGCCAGCAGCGTTGACAGGGGAGGAAACACCATATATTTT.

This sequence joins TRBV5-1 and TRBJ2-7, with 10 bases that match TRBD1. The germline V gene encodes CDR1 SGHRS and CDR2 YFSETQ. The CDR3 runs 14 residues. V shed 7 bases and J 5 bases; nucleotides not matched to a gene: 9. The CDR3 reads CASGPGTGANEQYF. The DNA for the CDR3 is TGCGCCAGCGGCCCCGGGACAGGGGCCAACGAGCAGTACTTC.

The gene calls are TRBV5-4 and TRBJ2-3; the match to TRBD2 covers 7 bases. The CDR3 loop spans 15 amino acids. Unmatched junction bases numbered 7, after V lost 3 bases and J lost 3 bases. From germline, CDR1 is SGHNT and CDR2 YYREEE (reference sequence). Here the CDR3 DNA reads TGTGCCAGCAGCTCTGAACTAGCGTTGACAGATACGCAGTATTTT. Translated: CASSSELALTDTQYF.

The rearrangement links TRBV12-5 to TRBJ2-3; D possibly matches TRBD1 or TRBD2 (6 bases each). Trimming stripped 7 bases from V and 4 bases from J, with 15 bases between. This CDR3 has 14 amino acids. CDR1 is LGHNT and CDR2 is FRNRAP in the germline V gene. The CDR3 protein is CASASMGGSDTQYF. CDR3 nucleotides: TGTGCTAGTGCCTCAATGGGGGGCTCAGATACGCAGTATTTT.

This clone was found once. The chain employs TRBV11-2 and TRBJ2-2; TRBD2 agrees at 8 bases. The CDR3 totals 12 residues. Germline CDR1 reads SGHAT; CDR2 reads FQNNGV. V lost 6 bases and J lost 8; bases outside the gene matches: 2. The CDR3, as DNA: TGTGCCAGCAGTAGCGGGGAAGGGGAGCTGTTTTTT. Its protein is CASSSGEGELFF.

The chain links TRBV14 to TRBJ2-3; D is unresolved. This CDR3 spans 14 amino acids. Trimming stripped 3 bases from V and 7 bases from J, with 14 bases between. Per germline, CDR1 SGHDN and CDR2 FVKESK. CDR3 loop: CASSHSPLRNTQYF. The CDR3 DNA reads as TGTGCCAGCAGCCATTCGCCCCTAAGGAATACGCAGTATTTT. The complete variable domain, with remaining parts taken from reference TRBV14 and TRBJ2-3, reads EAGVTQFPSHSVIEKGQTVTLRCDPISGHDNLYWYRRVMGKEIKFLLHFVKESKQDESGMPNNRFLAERTGGTYSTLKVQPAELEDSGVYFCASSHSPLRNTQYFGPGTRLTVL.

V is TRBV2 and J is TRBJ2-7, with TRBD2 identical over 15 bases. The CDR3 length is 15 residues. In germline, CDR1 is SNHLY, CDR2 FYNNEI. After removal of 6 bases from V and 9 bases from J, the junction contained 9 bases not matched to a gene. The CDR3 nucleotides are TGTGCCAGCAGATCGGGGACTAGCGGGGGGTCCGGGCAGTACTTC. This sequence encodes CASRSGTSGGSGQYF.

CDR3 sequence (DNA): TGCGCCAGCAGTGAGTCAATCGGTGAGGGGAACACTGAAGCTTTCTTT. This translates into CASSESIGEGNTEAFF. The chain couples TRBV10-1 to TRBJ1-1; D is unclear. The V gene's germline CDR1 is WNHNN and CDR2 SYGVQD (reference sequence). The V end lost 0 bases, the J end lost 1 base, and 12 bases lay between the germline ends. The CDR3 runs to 16 residues.